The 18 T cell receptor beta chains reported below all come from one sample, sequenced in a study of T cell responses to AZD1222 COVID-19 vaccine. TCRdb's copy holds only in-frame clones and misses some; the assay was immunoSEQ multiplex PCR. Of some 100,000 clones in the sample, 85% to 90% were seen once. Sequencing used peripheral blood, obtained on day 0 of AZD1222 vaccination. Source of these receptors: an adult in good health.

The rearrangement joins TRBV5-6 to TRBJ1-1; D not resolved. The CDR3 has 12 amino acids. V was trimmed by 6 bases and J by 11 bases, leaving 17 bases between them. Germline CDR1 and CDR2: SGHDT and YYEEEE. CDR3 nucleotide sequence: TGTGCCAGCAACCGACTCGGGAGTGGTGCTTTCTTT. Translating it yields CASNRLGSGAFF.

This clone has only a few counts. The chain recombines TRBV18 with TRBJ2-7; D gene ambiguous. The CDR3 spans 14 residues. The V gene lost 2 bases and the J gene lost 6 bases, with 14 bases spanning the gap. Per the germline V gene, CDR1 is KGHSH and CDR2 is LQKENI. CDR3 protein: CASSPTRSPGEQYF. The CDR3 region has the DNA TGTGCCAGCTCACCAACCAGGTCCCCTGGCGAGCAGTACTTC. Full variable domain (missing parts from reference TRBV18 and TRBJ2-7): NAGVMQNPRHLVRRRGQEARLRCSPMKGHSHVYWYRQLPEEGLKFMVYLQKENIIDESGMPKERFSAEFPKEGPSILRIQQVVRGDSAAYFCASSPTRSPGEQYFGPGTRLTVT.

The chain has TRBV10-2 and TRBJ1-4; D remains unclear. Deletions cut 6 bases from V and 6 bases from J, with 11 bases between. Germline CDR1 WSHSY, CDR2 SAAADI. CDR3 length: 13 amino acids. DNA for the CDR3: TGCGCCAGCAGCAACACCCGGGATGAAAAACTGTTTTTT. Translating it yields CASSNTRDEKLFF.

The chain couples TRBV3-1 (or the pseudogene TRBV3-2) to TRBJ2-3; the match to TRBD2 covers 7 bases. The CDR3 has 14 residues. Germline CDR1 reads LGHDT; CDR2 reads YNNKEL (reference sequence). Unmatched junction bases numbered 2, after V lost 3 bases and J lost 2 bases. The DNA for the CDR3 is TGTGCCAGCAGCCAGGGGGACTACACAGATACGCAGTATTTT. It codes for CASSQGDYTDTQYF.

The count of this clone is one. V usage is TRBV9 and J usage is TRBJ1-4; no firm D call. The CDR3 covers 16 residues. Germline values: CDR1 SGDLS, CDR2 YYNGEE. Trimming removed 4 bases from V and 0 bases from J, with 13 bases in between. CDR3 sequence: CASSPSSVATNEKLFF. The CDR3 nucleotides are TGTGCCAGCAGCCCGTCATCCGTTGCAACTAATGAAAAACTGTTTTTT.

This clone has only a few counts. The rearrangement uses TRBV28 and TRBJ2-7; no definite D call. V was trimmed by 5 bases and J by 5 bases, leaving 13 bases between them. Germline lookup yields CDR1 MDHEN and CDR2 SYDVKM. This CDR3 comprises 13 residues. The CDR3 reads CASSPSIRNEQYF. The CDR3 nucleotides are TGTGCCAGCAGTCCAAGCATTCGTAACGAGCAGTACTTC.

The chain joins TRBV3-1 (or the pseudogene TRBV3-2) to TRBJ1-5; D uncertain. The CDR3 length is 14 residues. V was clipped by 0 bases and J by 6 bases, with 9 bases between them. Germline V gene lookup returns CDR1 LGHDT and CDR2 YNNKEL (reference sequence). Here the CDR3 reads CASSQDLAGQPQHF. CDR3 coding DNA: TGTGCCAGCAGCCAAGATCTCGCGGGTCAGCCCCAGCATTTT.

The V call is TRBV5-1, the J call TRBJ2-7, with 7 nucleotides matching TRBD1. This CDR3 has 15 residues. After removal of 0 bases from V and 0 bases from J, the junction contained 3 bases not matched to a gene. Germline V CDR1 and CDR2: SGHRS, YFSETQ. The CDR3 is CASSLVYRGSYEQYF. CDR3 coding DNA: TGCGCCAGCAGCTTGGTTTACAGGGGCTCCTACGAGCAGTACTTC.

DNA of the CDR3: TGCGCCAGCAGTCACCCCGACGCAGTGCCTAACTATGGCTACACCTTC. Translated, it gives CASSHPDAVPNYGYTF. The genes are TRBV23-1 and TRBJ1-2; D not resolved. TRBV23-1 is recorded as an ORF, its role being uncertain. CDR3 size: 16 residues. V lost 3 bases, J lost 0 bases, and 14 bases lay in between.

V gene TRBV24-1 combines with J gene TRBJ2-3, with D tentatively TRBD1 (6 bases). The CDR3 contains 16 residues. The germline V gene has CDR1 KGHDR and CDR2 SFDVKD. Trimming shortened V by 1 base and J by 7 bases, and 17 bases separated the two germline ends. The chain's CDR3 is CATSDFTGTRSNTQYF. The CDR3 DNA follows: TGTGCCACCAGTGATTTCACAGGGACCCGGAGTAATACGCAGTATTTT.

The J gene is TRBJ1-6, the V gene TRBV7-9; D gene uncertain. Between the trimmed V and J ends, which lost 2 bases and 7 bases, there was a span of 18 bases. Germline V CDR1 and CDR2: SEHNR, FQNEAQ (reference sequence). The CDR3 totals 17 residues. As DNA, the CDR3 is TGTGCCAGCAGCTTAAGTAGAGGTCGTTCAGAGAATTCACCCCTCCACTTT. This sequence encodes CASSLSRGRSENSPLHF.

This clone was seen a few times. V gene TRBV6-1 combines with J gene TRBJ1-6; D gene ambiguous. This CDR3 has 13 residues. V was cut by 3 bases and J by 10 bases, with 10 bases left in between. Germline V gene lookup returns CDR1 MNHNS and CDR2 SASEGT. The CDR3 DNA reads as TGTGCCAGCAGTGACAACCCGCAGTCACCCCTCCACTTT. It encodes CASSDNPQSPLHF.

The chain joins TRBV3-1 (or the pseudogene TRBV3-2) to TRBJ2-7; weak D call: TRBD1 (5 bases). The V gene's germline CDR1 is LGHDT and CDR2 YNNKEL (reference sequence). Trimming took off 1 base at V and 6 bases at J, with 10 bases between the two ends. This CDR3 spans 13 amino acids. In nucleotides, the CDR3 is TGTGCCAGCAGCCAAGTAAGGGGTGGCGAGCAGTACTTC. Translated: CASSQVRGGEQYF.

CDR3: CASSTLRQGGTEAFF. CDR3 DNA: TGTGCCAGCAGCACCCTTAGACAGGGCGGCACTGAAGCTTTCTTT. The chain is built from TRBV7-9 and TRBJ1-1; 7 bases fit TRBD1. Trimming took 5 bases from V and 4 from J; bases not matched to a gene: 10. The CDR3 runs 15 residues. Germline CDR1 SEHNR, CDR2 FQNEAQ (reference sequence).

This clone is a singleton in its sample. The CDR3 loop reads CASSQSTLSGANVLTF. The CDR3 DNA reads as TGCGCCAGCAGTCAATCGACCCTATCTGGGGCCAACGTCCTGACTTTC. The rearrangement uses TRBV23-1 and TRBJ2-6; D unresolved. TRBV23-1 carries the ORF label, with uncertain function. This CDR3 comprises 16 residues. Between the trimmed V and J ends, which lost 0 bases and 1 base, there was a span of 7 bases.

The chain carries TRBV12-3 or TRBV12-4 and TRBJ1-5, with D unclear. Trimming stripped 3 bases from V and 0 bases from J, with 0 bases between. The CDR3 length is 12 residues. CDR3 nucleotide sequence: TGTGCCAGCAGTTTTAGCAATCAGCCCCAGCATTTT. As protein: CASSFSNQPQHF.

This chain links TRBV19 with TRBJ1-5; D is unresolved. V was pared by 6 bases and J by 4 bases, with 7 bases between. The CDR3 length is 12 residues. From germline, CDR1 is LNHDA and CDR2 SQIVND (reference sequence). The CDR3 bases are TGTGCCAGTAGCCTGAATAATCAGCCCCAGCATTTT. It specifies CASSLNNQPQHF.

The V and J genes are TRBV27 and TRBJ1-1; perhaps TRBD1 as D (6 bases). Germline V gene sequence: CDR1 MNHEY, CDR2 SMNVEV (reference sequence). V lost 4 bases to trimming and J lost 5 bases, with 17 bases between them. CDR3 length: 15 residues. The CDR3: CASSYLTGEGTEAFF. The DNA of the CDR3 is TGTGCCAGCAGTTACCTGACAGGTGAGGGGACTGAAGCTTTCTTT.